This TCR beta chain was observed in a study of graft-versus-host responses after intestinal transplantation (dated by TCRdb to about 2021). Regarding the research as a whole: Recipients received multivisceral, liver-intestinal, or isolated intestinal transplants. After intestinal transplantation, graft-versus-host and host-versus-graft alloreactive T cell clones were followed in the graft, circulation and bone marrow using bulk TCR-beta CDR3 sequencing. Of the roughly 25 intestinal transplant recipients enrolled in the cohort, one of whom was a retransplant, a few patients without pretransplant specimens were excluded. Instead of going to the commercial service, samples from a few later patients were sequenced in-house on an Illumina MiSeq and processed with MiXCR. Anti-thymocyte globulin induction was given to all recipients, followed by maintenance tacrolimus and steroids for around three years. A peak of at least 4% donor T cells among recipient peripheral blood mononuclear cells was the definition used for donor T cell macrochimerism. Alloreactive clones were identified by sequencing pre-transplant mixed lymphocyte reaction products and comparing these products with unstimulated pre-transplant donor and recipient T cells. The study at large found these results: Patients with donor T cell macrochimerism had high GvH to HvG T cell clonal ratios in their allografts. Early after transplant, declines in HvG clones were associated with peak levels of circulating GvH clones. Conclusions were limited by the relatively low number and heterogeneity of intestinal transplant patients. GvH clones were found in recipient bone marrow, and some of the GvH clones appeared earlier in ileal mucosa or blood, which is consistent with an intestinal mucosal origin.

CDR1 is given as MGHRA and CDR2 as YSYEKL, both from the germline V gene. Measured from the cysteine to the phenylalanine, the CDR3 is 17 residues long. Here the CDR3 DNA is all that survives: 51 bases in frame from base 1. V loses 1 base of germline sequence and J loses 4 bases, and the interval between the two ends is 18 bases. Points on this clone: There is no known antigen for this receptor. No much larger clonotype is one base removed from it; base qualities were not supplied.

Receptors were amplified or captured by the immunoSEQ multiplex PCR assay. For most patients, genomic DNA was isolated with the Qiagen DNeasy Blood and Tissue Kit and sent frozen to Adaptive Biotechnologies for TCR sequencing. Adaptive Biotechnologies carried out high-throughput TCR-beta CDR3 sequencing of genomic DNA for most patients. In the paper's pipeline: TCR sequencing data for more than 15 patients were retrieved from Adaptive's ImmunoSEQ software; three other patients were processed with MiXCR and VDJtools. To correct CD4 versus CD8 sorting errors, any sequence found in both subsets at a frequency ratio below 5:1 was removed. CDR3 nucleotide sequences shared between donor and recipient were removed because their origin could not be assigned. Alloreactive clones required at least 2-fold expansion over unstimulated cells and minimum CFSE-low frequency of 0.002% (template counts) or 0.001% (read counts). A clone was considered mappable if detected in the sequenced pre-transplant spleen, lymph node, or MLR CFSE-low populations of the donor or recipient. Cumulative frequency of alloreactive clones was calculated as a percentage of all sequences weighted by copy number. The source is immuneACCESS, and TCRdb retained only in-frame sequences with V and J called. Part of the clones is not carried over; for the studies checked, unresolved V genes explain less than half of this, and the remainder is unexplained. V and J calls and clone size follow that table, whereas D and trimming were derived from the DNA. The table for this sample lists 25,000 to 30,000 clones; roughly 82% of them were counted only once. The ten largest account for about 0.7% of the sample.

The time point label here, explained by the study, means: cells obtained before transplantation from donor or recipient. CD3+CD4+ and CD3+CD8+ populations were FACS-sorted from unstimulated pre-transplant donor and recipient cells taken from spleen or lymph nodes. Recombination joined TRBV4-1 with TRBJ2-3, with the D gene too uncertain to name. The sequence derives from a human donor who received an intestinal transplant. The starting material was unstimulated CD4+ T cells sorted from spleen or lymph node cells, obtained before intestinal transplant. The DNA reads TGCGCCAGCAGCCAAGTATGGGCCGCAGCCGGTGCAGATACGCAGTATTTT. It translates as CASSQVWAAAGADTQYF.